Presented here are 30 T cell receptor beta chains from one specimen sequenced in a study of blood T cell repertoires in COVID-19. The protocol was immunoSEQ multiplex PCR, while the TCRdb copy is restricted to in-frame clones and leaves out a portion. The profile shows about 140,000 clones, 84% of them singletons. Sequenced: PBMCs or T cells enriched from blood (not recorded which). All receptors derive from a man in his forties or fifties with acute COVID-19.

In this sample, this clone turned up once. Other nucleotide sequences from this sample produce the same CDR3. V is TRBV5-1 and J is TRBJ2-3; 9 nucleotides match TRBD1. Germline loops: CDR1 SGHRS, CDR2 YFSETQ. The CDR3 runs 14 residues. Losses at the gene ends were 0 bases for V and 5 bases for J; bases not matched to a gene: 1. CDR3 bases: TGCGCCAGCAGCTTGGGACAGGGGGGAGATACGCAGTATTTT. Encoded protein: CASSLGQGGDTQYF.

The J gene is TRBJ2-2, the V gene TRBV28; the D gene is possibly TRBD1 (7 bases). Germline CDR1 is MDHEN and CDR2 is SYDVKM. The CDR3 has 17 residues. Trimming shortened V by 6 bases and J by 5 bases, and 22 bases separated the two germline ends. CDR3 nucleotide sequence: TGTGCCAGCAGAACGGAGGGGGCATCTTGGTTAACCGGGGAGCTGTTTTTT. Translation gives CASRTEGASWLTGELFF.

The CDR3 is CASSLEGHRNTEAFF. The CDR3 coding sequence is TGCGCCAGCAGCTTGGAGGGACATAGGAACACTGAAGCTTTCTTT. This rearrangement joins TRBV5-1 to TRBJ1-1, with D perhaps matching TRBD1 (6 bases). CDR1 and CDR2 from the germline V gene are SGHRS and YFSETQ. Trimming shortened V by 0 bases and J by 1 base, and 10 bases separated the two germline ends. The CDR3 spans 15 residues.

The rearrangement uses TRBV30 and TRBJ1-6; TRBD1 is a possible D gene (5 bases). Germline CDR1 GTSNPN, CDR2 SVGIG (reference sequence). Trimming stripped 3 bases from V and 0 bases from J, with 15 bases between. The CDR3 is made up of 17 amino acids. CDR3 sequence reads: CAWRAGTGSSYNSPLHF. The CDR3 coding sequence is TGTGCCTGGAGGGCGGGGACGGGTAGCTCCTATAATTCACCCCTCCACTTT.

The CDR3 loop is CASSSQAAGNTIYF. CDR3 sequence (DNA): TGTGCCAGTAGCAGCCAGGCCGCTGGAAACACCATATATTTT. The genes are TRBV19 and TRBJ1-3; D remains unclear. This CDR3 has 14 residues. Trimming removed 6 bases at V and 2 bases at J, with 11 bases between. Germline lookup yields CDR1 LNHDA and CDR2 SQIVND (reference sequence).

The chain couples TRBV6-2 or TRBV6-3 to TRBJ2-1, with 11 positions matching TRBD2. V was clipped by 0 bases and J by 7 bases; unmatched bases: 11. This CDR3 has 18 amino acids. Germline V CDR1 and CDR2: MNHEY, SVGEGT. In nucleotides, the CDR3 is TGTGCCAGCAGTTACTCGACCCTCGGGACTAGCGGAGAAAATGAGCAGTTCTTC. Amino acid sequence: CASSYSTLGTSGENEQFF.

The V and J genes are TRBV28 and TRBJ1-5, with D perhaps TRBD1 (5 bases). V dropped 6 bases and J dropped 4 bases, with 10 bases sitting between them. Per germline, CDR1 MDHEN and CDR2 SYDVKM. This CDR3 region has 13 residues. For the CDR3, the DNA is TGTGCCAGCAGGGGGGGAGTAAATCAGCCCCAGCATTTT. It yields the protein CASRGGVNQPQHF.

The J gene is TRBJ2-7, the V gene TRBV7-9, with TRBD2 as a possible D gene (5 bases). The CDR3 loop spans 13 amino acids. Germline CDR1 reads SEHNR; CDR2 reads FQNEAQ (reference sequence). Between the trimmed V and J ends, which lost 5 bases and 3 bases, there was a span of 11 bases. The CDR3 coding sequence is TGTGCCAGCAGCGCAGCGGCTATCTACGAGCAGTACTTC. It translates to CASSAAAIYEQYF.

The chain links TRBV7-2 to TRBJ1-5; a possible D gene is TRBD1 (6 bases). The CDR3 extends over 15 amino acids. The V gene lost 4 bases and the J gene lost 11 bases, with 21 bases spanning the gap. The germline CDR1 and CDR2 sequences are SGHTA and FQGNSA. The CDR3 loop is CASSSMAGGQWAQHF. CDR3 nucleotides: TGTGCCAGCAGCTCAATGGCCGGGGGGCAATGGGCCCAGCATTTT.

The V call is TRBV6-6, the J call TRBJ2-7; TRBD2 is a possible D gene (6 bases). The CDR3 is made up of 15 amino acids. Trimming left V 5 bases short and J 3 bases short, with 17 bases between. The V gene's germline CDR1 is MNHNY and CDR2 SVGAGI (reference sequence). The CDR3 protein is CASSHTIPGVYEQYF. The CDR3 DNA reads TGTGCCAGCAGTCACACGATCCCGGGGGTCTACGAGCAGTACTTC.

The CDR3 here is CASSAGGGTEAFF. The CDR3 bases are TGCGCCAGCAGTGCAGGGGGTGGCACTGAAGCTTTCTTT. The rearrangement links TRBV10-1 to TRBJ1-1; 7 bases map to TRBD1. CDR1 is WNHNN, CDR2 SYGVQD, per germline (reference sequence). Trimming at V came to 4 bases and at J to 4 bases, leaving 3 bases not matched to a gene. This CDR3 has 13 amino acids.

In this sample, this clone turned up many times. This chain links TRBV4-1 with TRBJ2-2; 13 positions match TRBD2. Per the germline V gene, CDR1 is MGHRA and CDR2 is YSYEKL. Trimming took 4 bases from V and 7 from J; bases not matched to a gene: 6. The length of the CDR3 is 16 residues. The DNA for the CDR3 is TGCGCCAGCAGCCGGACTAGCGGGAGCAGGGGCGGGGAGCTGTTTTTT. Protein product: CASSRTSGSRGGELFF.

The chain combines TRBV14 with TRBJ2-7; D is unclear. The CDR3 sequence is 13 residues long. The V and J ends lost 5 bases and 6 bases respectively, with 14 bases between them. Germline V lookup: CDR1 SGHDN, CDR2 FVKESK. The DNA for the CDR3 is TGTGCCAGCAGCAACGATTTGGAGTCCGAGCAGTACTTC. As protein: CASSNDLESEQYF.

The chain recombines TRBV5-1 with TRBJ1-3; TRBD1 aligns across 8 bases. The J segment lost 0 bases and the V segment lost 0 bases, leaving 14 bases of the junction unmatched. The germline gives CDR1 SGHRS, CDR2 YFSETQ. The CDR3 is 20 amino acids. CDR3 protein: CASSLDVWSGGTYSGNTIYF. The CDR3 bases are TGCGCCAGCAGCTTGGATGTTTGGTCAGGGGGCACTTACTCTGGAAACACCATATATTTT.

The gene calls are TRBV13 and TRBJ2-2; TRBD2 agrees at 8 bases. CDR3 size: 16 residues. CDR1 is PRHDT, CDR2 FYEKMQ, per germline (reference sequence). J was trimmed by 6 bases and V by 4 bases; bases with no gene match: 10. CDR3 region: CASSSIQRGFAGELFF. The CDR3 DNA reads as TGTGCCAGCAGCTCGATACAGCGGGGGTTCGCCGGGGAGCTGTTTTTT.

The rearrangement joins TRBV14 to TRBJ2-1, with D perhaps matching TRBD1 (6 bases). V was shortened by 4 bases and J by 7 bases, with 11 bases between the two germline ends. Germline lookup yields CDR1 SGHDN and CDR2 FVKESK. This CDR3 is 13 amino acids long. CDR3 loop: CASSLDRWNEQFF. For the CDR3, the DNA is TGTGCCAGCAGCCTCGACAGGTGGAATGAGCAGTTCTTC.

The rearrangement links TRBV4-2 to TRBJ2-1; D gene ambiguous. The CDR3 contains 12 residues. The V gene lost 4 bases and the J gene lost 10 bases, with 11 bases spanning the gap. Germline values: CDR1 LGHNA, CDR2 YNFKEQ. DNA of the CDR3: TGTGCCAGCAGCCCAGGTGCCGGAGAGCAGTTCTTC. It is translated as CASSPGAGEQFF.

The rearrangement joins TRBV9 to TRBJ1-2; TRBD1 matches at 8 bases. V was clipped by 2 bases and J by 3 bases; unmatched bases: 3. The CDR3 totals 14 residues. CDR1 and CDR2 from the germline V gene are SGDLS and YYNGEE. This CDR3 is CASSVRTGHYGYTF. The CDR3 DNA reads TGTGCCAGCAGCGTGAGGACAGGGCACTATGGCTACACCTTC.

The chain employs TRBV5-6 and TRBJ1-2; D is uncertain. This CDR3 spans 13 amino acids. Trimming took off 3 bases at V and 4 bases at J, with 10 bases between the two ends. The germline V gene has CDR1 SGHDT and CDR2 YYEEEE. DNA of the CDR3: TGTGCCAGCAGCTCCGGGGTCGGCTATGGCTACACCTTC. This codes for CASSSGVGYGYTF.

V and J are TRBV29-1 and TRBJ2-3; 11 bases are shared with TRBD2. The CDR3 contains 16 residues. V gave up 6 bases and J gave up 3 bases; unmatched junction bases: 11. Germline CDR1 reads SQVTM; CDR2 reads ANQGSEA. The CDR3 sequence: CSVTPNTSGGTDTQYF. The CDR3 bases are TGCAGCGTGACTCCGAATACTAGCGGGGGAACAGATACGCAGTATTTT.

This rearrangement joins TRBV11-3 to TRBJ2-1, with 8 bases aligning to TRBD2. V lost 1 base and J lost 6; bases outside the gene matches: 14. CDR1 is SGHNT and CDR2 is YENEEA in the germline V gene. The CDR3 is 18 residues long. This chain's CDR3 is CASSLGGTRRGVPNEQFF. The DNA of the CDR3 is TGTGCCAGCAGCTTAGGGGGGACTAGAAGGGGTGTCCCCAATGAGCAGTTCTTC.

V and J are TRBV5-8 and TRBJ1-2, with 7 positions matching TRBD1. The CDR3 extends over 13 amino acids. The V gene's germline CDR1 is SGHTS and CDR2 YDEGEE. With 4 bases clipped from V and 4 bases from J, the junction kept 4 bases outside the gene matches. This chain's CDR3 is CASSLTGLYGYTF. The CDR3 DNA reads as TGTGCCAGCAGCCTGACAGGGCTCTATGGCTACACCTTC.

The chain carries TRBV28 and TRBJ1-6, with D perhaps TRBD1 (5 bases). Germline values: CDR1 MDHEN, CDR2 SYDVKM. The CDR3 runs 17 residues. The V and J ends lost 6 bases and 4 bases respectively, with 19 bases between them. The CDR3 DNA sequence: TGTGCCAGCAGGCCCCTTCCAGGGAGGGTTTATAATTCACCCCTCCACTTT. This sequence encodes CASRPLPGRVYNSPLHF.

This chain connects TRBV3-1 (or the pseudogene TRBV3-2) to TRBJ2-7, with 8 positions matching TRBD1. The V and J ends lost 4 bases and 8 bases, in that order; junction bases with no gene match: 4. CDR3 size: 12 residues. Germline values: CDR1 LGHDT, CDR2 YNNKEL (reference sequence). CDR3 coding DNA: TGTGCCAGCAGCCCCGACAGGGGCCAGCAGTACTTC. It translates to CASSPDRGQQYF.

Concerning this clone: No conserved phenylalanine or tryptophan is present at the end of the CDR3, so a read error is the likely explanation. The genes are TRBV5-1 and TRBJ1-2, with D maybe TRBD1 (5 bases). Germline V gene data show CDR1 as SGHRS and CDR2 as YFSETQ. The CDR3 is made up of 14 amino acids. V lost 2 bases and J lost 4, with 12 bases in between. Written as DNA, the CDR3 is TGCGCCAGCAGCTTAAATCAGGGATCCTATGGCTACACCTCC. Its protein product is CASSLNQGSYGYTS.

The chain has TRBV7-2 and TRBJ1-6; a weak D match, TRBD1 (5 bases). The CDR3 extends over 15 amino acids. Germline V gene lookup returns CDR1 SGHTA and CDR2 FQGNSA. Trimming shortened V by 1 base and J by 5 bases, and 9 bases separated the two germline ends. CDR3: CASSLVPGDNSPLHF. The CDR3 region has the DNA TGTGCCAGCAGCTTAGTCCCGGGGGATAATTCACCCCTCCACTTT.

The V gene is TRBV5-1, the J gene TRBJ2-1, with D perhaps matching TRBD2 (8 bases). This CDR3 has 14 residues. Germline V CDR1 and CDR2: SGHRS, YFSETQ. V was clipped by 5 bases and J by 6 bases, with 15 bases between them. This chain's CDR3 is CASRGTAGVNEQFF. Here the CDR3 DNA reads TGCGCCAGCAGGGGGACAGCGGGGGTCAATGAGCAGTTCTTC.

The chain couples TRBV28 to TRBJ1-2; 8 nucleotides align to TRBD1. After removal of 8 bases from V and 5 bases from J, the junction contained 13 bases not matched to a gene. From germline, CDR1 is MDHEN and CDR2 SYDVKM. This CDR3 contains 15 residues. Here the CDR3 DNA reads TGTGCCAGCTCAGTGGGGGGACAGGTCTCTTATGGCTACACCTTC. Translation gives CASSVGGQVSYGYTF.

The chain has TRBV27 and TRBJ1-4; 7 positions match TRBD1. CDR3 length: 13 amino acids. Looked up from germline, CDR1 is MNHEY and CDR2 is SMNVEV (reference sequence). With 10 bases clipped from V and 12 bases from J, the junction kept 14 bases outside the gene matches. This CDR3 is CATSIRQGSELFF. Here the CDR3 DNA reads TGTGCCACCTCTATAAGACAGGGATCGGAACTGTTTTTT. The variable domain in full, completed from reference TRBV27 and TRBJ1-4, reads EAQVTQNPRYLITVTGKKLTVTCSQNMNHEYMSWYRQDPGLGLRQIYYSMNVEVTDKGDVPEGYKVSRKEKRNFPLILESPSPNQTSLYFCATSIRQGSELFFGSGTQLSVL.

This clone appeared a few times. The CDR3 region is CASSWDRGNTEAFF. For the CDR3, the DNA is TGCGCCAGCAGCTGGGACAGGGGGAACACTGAAGCTTTCTTT. The genes are TRBV5-1 and TRBJ1-1, with 10 bases matching TRBD1. V was clipped by 3 bases and J by 1 base; unmatched bases: 0. There are 14 residues in the CDR3. Germline V lookup: CDR1 SGHRS, CDR2 YFSETQ.